These T cell receptor beta chains were read from a single sample in a study of T-cell reconstitution after alpha-beta-depleted transplantation in children. TCRdb re-derived calls from the PCR reads in MiXCR, one entry per CDR3 protein. The repertoire holds approximately 270,000 distinct CDR3 sequences, with 9.9% as singletons. The sample here was PBMCs from the stem cell graft donor, taken from the stem cell graft. The receptors stem from a human donor who donated a stem cell graft to a child with SCID. Each CDR3 is given without its conserved first and last residue. A D gene is named only where the DNA matches it firmly.

CDR3aa: AISDHRVSYEQY
d_gene: NA
v_gene: TRBV10-3
j_gene: TRBJ2-7

CDR3aa: ASLSFKSNTEAF
d_gene: NA
v_gene: TRBV12-3/TRBV12-4
j_gene: TRBJ1-1

CDR3aa: ATSDEGQGRRDEQF
d_gene: TRBD1
v_gene: TRBV24-1
j_gene: TRBJ2-1

CDR3aa: ASRTGTSGLNEQF
d_gene: TRBD2
v_gene: TRBV12-3/TRBV12-4
j_gene: TRBJ2-1

CDR3aa: SAPDRGRTTEAF
d_gene: TRBD1
v_gene: TRBV20-1
j_gene: TRBJ1-1

CDR3aa: ASSQLTGRQETQY
d_gene: TRBD1
v_gene: TRBV4-1
j_gene: TRBJ2-5

CDR3aa: SASWGLNTGELF
d_gene: NA
v_gene: TRBV20-1
j_gene: TRBJ2-2

CDR3aa: ASSLGGGRPTDTQY
d_gene: TRBD2
v_gene: TRBV7-2
j_gene: TRBJ2-3

CDR3aa: ASRKGLAGNSYEQY
d_gene: TRBD2
v_gene: TRBV7-8
j_gene: TRBJ2-7

CDR3aa: ASSPRVGRETQY
d_gene: NA
v_gene: TRBV5-6
j_gene: TRBJ2-5

CDR3aa: ASSFGIRWEQY
d_gene: NA
v_gene: TRBV12-3/TRBV12-4
j_gene: TRBJ2-7

CDR3aa: ASSLVAGLNTEAF
d_gene: NA
v_gene: TRBV5-1
j_gene: TRBJ1-1

CDR3aa: ASNGTVDNSPLH
d_gene: TRBD1
v_gene: TRBV27
j_gene: TRBJ1-6

CDR3aa: ASSSPGQGEQY
d_gene: TRBD1
v_gene: TRBV7-6
j_gene: TRBJ2-7

CDR3aa: ASSYGQDGSEQY
d_gene: NA
v_gene: TRBV6-2/TRBV6-3
j_gene: TRBJ2-7

CDR3aa: SASRRNHNEQF
d_gene: NA
v_gene: TRBV20-1
j_gene: TRBJ2-1

CDR3aa: ASSDGTSGRQETQY
d_gene: TRBD2
v_gene: TRBV6-1
j_gene: TRBJ2-5

CDR3aa: AIRNGTAQETQY
d_gene: TRBD1
v_gene: TRBV10-3
j_gene: TRBJ2-5

CDR3aa: SARDIGRWDSPLH
d_gene: NA
v_gene: TRBV20-1
j_gene: TRBJ1-6

CDR3aa: ASRTVGQNTEAF
d_gene: NA
v_gene: TRBV25-1
j_gene: TRBJ1-1

CDR3aa: ASSQASGGAGGELF
d_gene: TRBD2
v_gene: TRBV3-1
j_gene: TRBJ2-2

CDR3aa: ASELSLGYQETQY
d_gene: NA
v_gene: TRBV19
j_gene: TRBJ2-5

CDR3aa: ASRRSNANTGELF
d_gene: NA
v_gene: TRBV2
j_gene: TRBJ2-2

CDR3aa: ASSLYAGRTEAF
d_gene: NA
v_gene: TRBV5-1
j_gene: TRBJ1-1

CDR3aa: ASSLRQGSINEQF
d_gene: TRBD1
v_gene: TRBV5-1
j_gene: TRBJ2-1

CDR3aa: ASSLIHNSYNSPLH
d_gene: NA
v_gene: TRBV12-3/TRBV12-4
j_gene: TRBJ1-6

CDR3aa: SAREGTATYEQY
d_gene: NA
v_gene: TRBV20-1
j_gene: TRBJ2-7